The present T cell receptor (beta chain) was sequenced within a study of blood T cell repertoires in COVID-19. At the level of the study: Samples came from the United States, Italy and Spain, spanning acute and convalescent COVID-19. In each case, the material was cDNA or gDNA derived from T cells, B-cell-depleted T cells, or PBMCs.

The CDR3 loop spans 13 amino acids. Germline values: CDR1 SQVTM, CDR2 ANQGSEA. Trimming cost V 1 base and J 6 bases, with 12 bases left between them. Repertoires were generated with immunoSEQ multiplex PCR, while TCRdb's copy carries only in-frame clones and drops some. Of about 98,000 clones in the sample, more than 65% are singletons; the top ten hold approximately 11%. The sequenced sample consisted of peripheral blood. This clonotype was sampled from a woman of 80 years or more with acute or convalescent COVID-19. The chain couples TRBV29-1 to TRBJ1-1; no definite D call. CDR3 DNA: TGCAGCGTTGAAGGGGCCGCGGGAGCTGAAGCTTTCTTT. The encoded protein is CSVEGAAGAEAFF.